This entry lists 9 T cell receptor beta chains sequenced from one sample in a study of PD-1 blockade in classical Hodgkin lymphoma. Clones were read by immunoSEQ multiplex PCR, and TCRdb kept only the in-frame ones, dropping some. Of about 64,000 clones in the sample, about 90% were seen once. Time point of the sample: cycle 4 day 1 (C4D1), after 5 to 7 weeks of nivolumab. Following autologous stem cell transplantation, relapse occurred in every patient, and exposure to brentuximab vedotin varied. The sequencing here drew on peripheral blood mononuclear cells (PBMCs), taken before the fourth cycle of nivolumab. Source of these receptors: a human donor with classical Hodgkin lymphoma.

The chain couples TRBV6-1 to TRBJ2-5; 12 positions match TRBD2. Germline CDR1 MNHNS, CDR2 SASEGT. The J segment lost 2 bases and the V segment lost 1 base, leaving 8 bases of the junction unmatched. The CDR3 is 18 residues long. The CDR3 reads CASSEELAGGPLQETQYF. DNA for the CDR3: TGTGCCAGCAGTGAAGAACTAGCGGGGGGTCCCTTGCAAGAGACCCAGTACTTC.

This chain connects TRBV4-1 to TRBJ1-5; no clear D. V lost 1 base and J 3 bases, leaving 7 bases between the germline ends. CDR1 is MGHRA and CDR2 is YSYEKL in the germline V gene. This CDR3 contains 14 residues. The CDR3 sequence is CASSQGRDNQPQHF. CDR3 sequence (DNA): TGCGCCAGCAGCCAAGGACGCGACAATCAGCCCCAGCATTTT.

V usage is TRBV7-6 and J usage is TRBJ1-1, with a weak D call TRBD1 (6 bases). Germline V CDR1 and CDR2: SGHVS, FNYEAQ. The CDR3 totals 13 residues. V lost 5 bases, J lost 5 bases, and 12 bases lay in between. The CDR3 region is CASSPQGWTEAFF. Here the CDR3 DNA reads TGTGCCAGCAGCCCACAGGGTTGGACTGAAGCTTTCTTT.

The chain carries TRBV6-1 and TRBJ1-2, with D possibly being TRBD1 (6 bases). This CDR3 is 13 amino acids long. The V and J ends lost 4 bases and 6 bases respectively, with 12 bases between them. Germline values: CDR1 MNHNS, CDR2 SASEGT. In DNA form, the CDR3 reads TGTGCCAGCAGTGCGGGGTCAGGGGATGGCTACACCTTC. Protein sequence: CASSAGSGDGYTF.

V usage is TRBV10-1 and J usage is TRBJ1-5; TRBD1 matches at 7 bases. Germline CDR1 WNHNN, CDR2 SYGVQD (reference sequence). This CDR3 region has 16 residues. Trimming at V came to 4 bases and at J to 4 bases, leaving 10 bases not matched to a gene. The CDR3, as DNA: TGCGCCAGCAGTGGACAACAGGGGAGTCAGAATCAGCCCCAGCATTTT. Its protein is CASSGQQGSQNQPQHF.

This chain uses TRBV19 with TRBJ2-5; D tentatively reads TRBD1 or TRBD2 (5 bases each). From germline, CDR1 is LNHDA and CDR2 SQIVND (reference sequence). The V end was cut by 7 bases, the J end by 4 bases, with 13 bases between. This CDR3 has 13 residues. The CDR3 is CASTAQGAETQYF. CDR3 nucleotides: TGTGCCAGTACGGCTCAGGGAGCAGAGACCCAGTACTTC.

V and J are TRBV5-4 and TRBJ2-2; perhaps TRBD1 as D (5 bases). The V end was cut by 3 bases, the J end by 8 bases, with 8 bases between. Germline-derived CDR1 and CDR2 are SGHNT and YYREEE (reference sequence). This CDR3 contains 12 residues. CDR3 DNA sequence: TGTGCCAGCAGCTACAGGCCTGGGGAGCTGTTTTTT. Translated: CASSYRPGELFF.

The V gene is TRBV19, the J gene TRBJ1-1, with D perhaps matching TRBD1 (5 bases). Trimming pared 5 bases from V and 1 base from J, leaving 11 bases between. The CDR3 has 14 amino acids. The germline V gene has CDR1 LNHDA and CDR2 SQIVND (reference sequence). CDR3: CASSEWRGNTEAFF. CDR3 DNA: TGTGCCAGTAGTGAGTGGAGGGGGAACACTGAAGCTTTCTTT.

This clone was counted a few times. As DNA, the CDR3 is TGTGCTAGTGGGACAGGGTACAACACTGAAGCTTTCTTT. This translates into CASGTGYNTEAFF. V gene TRBV12-5 combines with J gene TRBJ1-1; 7 bases are a match to TRBD1. The length of the CDR3 is 13 residues. V trimming: 6 bases; J trimming: 2 bases; junction bases outside the gene matches: 3. CDR1 is LGHNT and CDR2 is FRNRAP in the germline V gene.